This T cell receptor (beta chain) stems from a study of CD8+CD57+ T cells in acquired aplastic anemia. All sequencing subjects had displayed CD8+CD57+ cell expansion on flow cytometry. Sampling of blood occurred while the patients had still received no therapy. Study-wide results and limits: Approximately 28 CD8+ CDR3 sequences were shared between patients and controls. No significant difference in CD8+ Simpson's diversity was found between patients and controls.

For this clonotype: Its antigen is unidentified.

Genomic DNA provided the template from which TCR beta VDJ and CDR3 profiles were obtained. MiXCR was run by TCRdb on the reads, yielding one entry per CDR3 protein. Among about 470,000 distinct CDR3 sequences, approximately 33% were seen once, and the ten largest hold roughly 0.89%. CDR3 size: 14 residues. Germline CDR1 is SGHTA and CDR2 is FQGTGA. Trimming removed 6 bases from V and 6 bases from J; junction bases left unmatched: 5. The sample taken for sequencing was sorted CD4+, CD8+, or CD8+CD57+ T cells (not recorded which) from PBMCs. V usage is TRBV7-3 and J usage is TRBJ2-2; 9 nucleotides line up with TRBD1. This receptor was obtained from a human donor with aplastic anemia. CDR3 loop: CASSLQGAAGELFF. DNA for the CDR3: TGTGCCAGCAGTCTACAGGGGGCGGCCGGGGAGCTGTTTTTT.